The clone carrying this TCR beta chain was seen a single time. Its antigen is as yet unknown. The data originate from a study of beta chain features in type 1 diabetes. Study overall: In all, around 110,000,000 sorted cells from all samples were analyzed. General observations from the study: Comparison showed that naive, central memory and Treg TCRB repertoires appeared more similar among patients than among healthy donors. There was a moderate but significant shortening of TCRB CDR3s in all four CD4+ subsets of Type 1 diabetes patients.

Expressed TCRB transcripts were sequenced after all isolated RNA was converted to cDNA. Libraries were prepared by immunoSEQ multiplex PCR; TCRdb keeps only in-frame clonotypes and omits some of them. The table records 65,000 to 100,000 clones, around 32% of them present only once. Germline lookup yields CDR1 MNHEY and CDR2 SVGAGI. This CDR3 is built from 15 residues. The V and J ends lost 6 bases and 4 bases respectively, with 18 bases between them. This receptor was obtained from a woman younger than 30 in good health. This chain joins TRBV6-5 and TRBJ1-2, with no clear D. The specimen was stem cell memory CD4+ T cells from blood. Written as DNA, the CDR3 is TGTGCCAGCAGCCGGGAGACCCGGCCTGGCTATGGCTACACCTTC. It yields the protein CASSRETRPGYGYTF.